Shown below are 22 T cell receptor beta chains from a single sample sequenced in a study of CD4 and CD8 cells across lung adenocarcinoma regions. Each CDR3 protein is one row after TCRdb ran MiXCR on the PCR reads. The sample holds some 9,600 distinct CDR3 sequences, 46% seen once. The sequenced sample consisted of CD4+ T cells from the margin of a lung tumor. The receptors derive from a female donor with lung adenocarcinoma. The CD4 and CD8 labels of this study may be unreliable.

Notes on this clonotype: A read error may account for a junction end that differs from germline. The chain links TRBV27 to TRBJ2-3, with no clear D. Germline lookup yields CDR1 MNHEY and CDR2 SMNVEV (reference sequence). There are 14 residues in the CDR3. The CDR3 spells CASRGVRGTNMQYF. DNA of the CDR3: TGTGCCAGCAGGGGTGTGCGAGGCACAAATATGCAGTATTTC.

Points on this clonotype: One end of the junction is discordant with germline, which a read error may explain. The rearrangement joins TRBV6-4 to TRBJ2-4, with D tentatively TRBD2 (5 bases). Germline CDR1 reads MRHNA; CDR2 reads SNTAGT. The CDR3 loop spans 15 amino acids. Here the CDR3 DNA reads TGTGCCAGCGGTGAGGGAGTGGGAGCCAAAAATATTCAGTACTTC. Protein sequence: CASGEGVGAKNIQYF.

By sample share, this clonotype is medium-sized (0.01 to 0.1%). The CDR3 DNA reads TGTGCCAGCAGCAACCGACAGGCCATCACAGATACGCAGTATTTT. Translating gives CASSNRQAITDTQYF. The V and J genes are TRBV7-2 and TRBJ2-3, with D tentatively TRBD1 (6 bases). Germline V lookup: CDR1 SGHTA, CDR2 FQGNSA. V shed 5 bases and J shed 2 bases, with 14 bases lying between them. The CDR3 length is 15 residues.

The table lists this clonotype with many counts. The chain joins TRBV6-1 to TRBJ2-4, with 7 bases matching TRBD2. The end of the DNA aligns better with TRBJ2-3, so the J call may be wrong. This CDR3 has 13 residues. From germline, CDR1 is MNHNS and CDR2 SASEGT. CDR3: CASSTGLRDTQYF. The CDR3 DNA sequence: TGTGCCAGCAGTACGGGACTACGAGATACGCAGTATTTT.

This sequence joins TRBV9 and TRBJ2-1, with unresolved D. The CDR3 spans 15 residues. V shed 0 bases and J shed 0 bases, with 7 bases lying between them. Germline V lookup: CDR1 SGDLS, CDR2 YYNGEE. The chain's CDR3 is CASSVDPSSYNEQFF. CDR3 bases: TGTGCCAGCAGCGTAGACCCGAGCTCCTACAATGAGCAGTTCTTC.

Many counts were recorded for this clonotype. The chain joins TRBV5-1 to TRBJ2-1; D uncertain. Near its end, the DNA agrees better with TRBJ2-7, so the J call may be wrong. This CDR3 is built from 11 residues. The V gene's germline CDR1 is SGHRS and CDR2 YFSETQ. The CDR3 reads CASSLEQEQYF. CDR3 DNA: TGCGCCAGCAGCTTGGAACAGGAGCAGTACTTC.

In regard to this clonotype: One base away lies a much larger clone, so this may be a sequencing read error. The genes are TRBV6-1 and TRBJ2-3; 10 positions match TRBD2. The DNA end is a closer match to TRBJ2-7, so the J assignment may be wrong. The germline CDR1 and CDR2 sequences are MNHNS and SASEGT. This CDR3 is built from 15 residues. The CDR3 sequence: CASRIAAGGSHEQYF. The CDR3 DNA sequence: TGTGCCAGCAGGATCGCAGCGGGAGGGTCTCATGAGCAGTACTTC.

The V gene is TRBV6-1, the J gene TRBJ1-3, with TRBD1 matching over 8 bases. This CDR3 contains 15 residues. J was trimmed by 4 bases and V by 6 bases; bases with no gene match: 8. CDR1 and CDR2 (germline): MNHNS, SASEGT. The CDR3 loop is CASSPGTGSGNTIYF. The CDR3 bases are TGTGCCAGCAGCCCGGGGACAGGCTCCGGAAACACCATATATTTT.

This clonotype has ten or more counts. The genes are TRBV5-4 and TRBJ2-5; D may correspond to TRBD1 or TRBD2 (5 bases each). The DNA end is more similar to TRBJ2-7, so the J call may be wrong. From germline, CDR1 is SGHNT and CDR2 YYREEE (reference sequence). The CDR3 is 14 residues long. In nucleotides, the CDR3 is TGTGCCAGCAGCCCGGGGACCGGGCCCTACGAGCAGTACTTC. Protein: CASSPGTGPYEQYF.

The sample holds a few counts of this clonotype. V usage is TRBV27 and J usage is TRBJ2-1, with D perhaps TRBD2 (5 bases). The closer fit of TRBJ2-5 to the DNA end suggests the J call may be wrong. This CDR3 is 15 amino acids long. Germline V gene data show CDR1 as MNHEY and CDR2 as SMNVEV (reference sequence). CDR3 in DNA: TGTGCCAGCAGGCCAACTAGGGCAACCGGAGAGACCCAGTACTTC. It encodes CASRPTRATGETQYF.

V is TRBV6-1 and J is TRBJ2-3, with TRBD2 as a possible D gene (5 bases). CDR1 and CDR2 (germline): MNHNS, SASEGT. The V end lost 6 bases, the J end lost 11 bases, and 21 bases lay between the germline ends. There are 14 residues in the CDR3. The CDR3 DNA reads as TGTGCCAGCAGAAAGGTGGGGAGCCCAGGTGAGCAGTATTTT. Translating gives CASRKVGSPGEQYF.

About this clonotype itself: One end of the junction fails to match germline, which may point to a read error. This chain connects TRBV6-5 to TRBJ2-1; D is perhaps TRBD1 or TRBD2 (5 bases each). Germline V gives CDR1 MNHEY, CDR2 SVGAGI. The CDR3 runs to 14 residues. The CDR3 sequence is CASSSTVRTGAQFF. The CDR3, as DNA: TGTGCCAGCAGTTCGACAGTGAGGACCGGGGCGCAGTTTTTT.

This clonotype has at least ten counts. The CDR3 DNA sequence: TGTGCCAGCAGTGACAGGCGGGAGCGCCGCCAAGAGACCCAGTACTTC. It translates to CASSDRRERRQETQYF. The chain has TRBV6-4 and TRBJ2-5; 7 bases line up with TRBD2. With 2 bases clipped from V and 1 base from J, the junction kept 7 bases outside the gene matches. The germline gives CDR1 MRHNA, CDR2 SNTAGT. This CDR3 is 16 amino acids long.

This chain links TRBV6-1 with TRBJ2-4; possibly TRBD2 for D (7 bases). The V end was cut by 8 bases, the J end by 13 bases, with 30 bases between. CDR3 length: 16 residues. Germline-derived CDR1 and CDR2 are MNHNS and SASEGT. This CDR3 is CASEGLGGRNQNTQYF. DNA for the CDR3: TGTGCCAGCGAGGGGCTCGGGGGGCGGAACCAAAACACCCAGTACTTC.

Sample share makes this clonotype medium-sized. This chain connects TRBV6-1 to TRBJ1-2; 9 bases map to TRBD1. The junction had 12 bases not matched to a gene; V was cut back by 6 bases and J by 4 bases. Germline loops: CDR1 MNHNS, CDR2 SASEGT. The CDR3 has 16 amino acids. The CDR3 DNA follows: TGTGCCAGCAGAGACCGGGACAGGGCCCGATCCTATGGCTACACCTTC. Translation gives CASRDRDRARSYGYTF.

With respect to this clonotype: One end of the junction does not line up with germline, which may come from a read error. The CDR3: CAGGGTETQFF. Written as DNA, the CDR3 is TGTGCCGGTGGGGGCACAGAGACGCAGTTCTTT. V usage is TRBV10-3 and J usage is TRBJ2-3; a possible D gene is TRBD1 (6 bases). Germline V gene sequence: CDR1 ENHRY, CDR2 SYGVKD. This CDR3 is built from 11 residues.

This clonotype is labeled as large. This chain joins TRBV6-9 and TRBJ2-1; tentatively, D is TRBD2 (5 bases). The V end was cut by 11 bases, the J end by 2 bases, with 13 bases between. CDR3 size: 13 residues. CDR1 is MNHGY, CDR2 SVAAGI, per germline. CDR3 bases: TGTGCCGGAGAGGGCCTAACCTACAATGAGCAGTTCTTC. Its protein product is CAGEGLTYNEQFF.

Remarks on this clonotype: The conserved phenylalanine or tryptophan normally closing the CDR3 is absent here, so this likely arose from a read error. CDR3 residues: CASSWGGSGTDTQYS. CDR3 sequence (DNA): TGTGCCAGCAGTTGGGGCGGGAGCGGCACAGATACGCAGTATTCG. This chain connects TRBV6-5 to TRBJ2-3; 7 bases fit TRBD2. This CDR3 is built from 15 residues. Germline-derived CDR1 and CDR2 are MNHEY and SVGAGI. V gave up 4 bases and J gave up 1 base; unmatched junction bases: 5.

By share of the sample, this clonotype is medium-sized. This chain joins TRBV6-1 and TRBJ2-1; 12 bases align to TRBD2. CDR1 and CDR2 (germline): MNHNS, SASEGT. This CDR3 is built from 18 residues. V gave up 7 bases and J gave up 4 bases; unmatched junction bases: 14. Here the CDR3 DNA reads TGTGCCAGCACCAAAAAATTTCCCGGGACTAGCGGGTACAATGAGCAGTTCTTC. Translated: CASTKKFPGTSGYNEQFF.

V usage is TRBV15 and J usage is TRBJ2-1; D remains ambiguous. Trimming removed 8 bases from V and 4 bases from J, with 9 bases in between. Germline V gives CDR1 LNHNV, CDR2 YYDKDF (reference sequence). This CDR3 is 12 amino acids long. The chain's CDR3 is CATSRGYNEQFF. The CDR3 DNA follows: TGTGCCACCTCCCGTGGATACAATGAGCAGTTCTTC.

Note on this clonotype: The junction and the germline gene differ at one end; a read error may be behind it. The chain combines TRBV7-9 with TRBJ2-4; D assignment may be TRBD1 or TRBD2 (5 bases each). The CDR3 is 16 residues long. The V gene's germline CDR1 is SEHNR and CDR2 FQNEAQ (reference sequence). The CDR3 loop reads CASRLTGLLGTNTQYF. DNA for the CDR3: TGTGCCAGCAGACTTACGGGGCTACTAGGCACAAACACTCAGTACTTC.

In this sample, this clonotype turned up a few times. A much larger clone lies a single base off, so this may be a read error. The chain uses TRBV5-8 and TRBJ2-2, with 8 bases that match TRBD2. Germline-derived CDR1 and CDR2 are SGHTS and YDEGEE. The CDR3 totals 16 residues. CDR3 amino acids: CASSLVYTSGSGELLF. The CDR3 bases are TGTGCCAGCAGCTTGGTCTATACTAGCGGCTCCGGGGAGCTGCTTTTT.